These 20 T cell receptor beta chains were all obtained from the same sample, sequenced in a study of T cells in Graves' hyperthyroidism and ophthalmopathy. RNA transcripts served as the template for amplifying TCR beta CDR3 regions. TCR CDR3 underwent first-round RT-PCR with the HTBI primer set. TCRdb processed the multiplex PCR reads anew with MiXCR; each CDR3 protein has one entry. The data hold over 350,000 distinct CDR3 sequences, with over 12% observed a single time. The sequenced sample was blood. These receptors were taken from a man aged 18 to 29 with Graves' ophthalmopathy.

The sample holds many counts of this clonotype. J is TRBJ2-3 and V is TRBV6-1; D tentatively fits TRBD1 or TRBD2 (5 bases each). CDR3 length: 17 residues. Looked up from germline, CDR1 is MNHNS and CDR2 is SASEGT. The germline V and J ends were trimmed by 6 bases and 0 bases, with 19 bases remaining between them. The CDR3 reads CASSLAPGTQSTDTQYF. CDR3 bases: TGTGCCAGCAGCCTCGCACCCGGGACGCAGAGCACAGATACGCAGTATTTT.

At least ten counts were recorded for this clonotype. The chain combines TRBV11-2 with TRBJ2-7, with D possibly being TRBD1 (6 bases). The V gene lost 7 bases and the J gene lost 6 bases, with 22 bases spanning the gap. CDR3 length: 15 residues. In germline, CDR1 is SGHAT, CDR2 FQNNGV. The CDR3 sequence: CASTTPDSGVSEQYF. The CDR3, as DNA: TGTGCCAGCACCACCCCGGACAGTGGGGTTTCCGAGCAGTACTTC.

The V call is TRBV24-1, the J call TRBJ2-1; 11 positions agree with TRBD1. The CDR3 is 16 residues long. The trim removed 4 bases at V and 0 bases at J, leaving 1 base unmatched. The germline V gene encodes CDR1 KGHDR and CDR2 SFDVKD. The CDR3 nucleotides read TGTGCCACCAGTGAAGGGACAGGGGGCTCCTACAATGAGCAGTTCTTC. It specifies CATSEGTGGSYNEQFF.

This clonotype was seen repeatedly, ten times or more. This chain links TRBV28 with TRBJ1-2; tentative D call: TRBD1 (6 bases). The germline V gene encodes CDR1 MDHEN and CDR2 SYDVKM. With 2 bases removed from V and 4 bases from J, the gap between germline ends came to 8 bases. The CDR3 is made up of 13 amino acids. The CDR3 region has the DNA TGTGCCAGCAGTTTAGGGACAAGCTATGGCTACACCTTC. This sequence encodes CASSLGTSYGYTF.

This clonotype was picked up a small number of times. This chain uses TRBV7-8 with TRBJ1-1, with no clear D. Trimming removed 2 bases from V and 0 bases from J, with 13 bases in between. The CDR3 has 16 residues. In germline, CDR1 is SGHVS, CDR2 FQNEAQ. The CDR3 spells CASSLTPPAMNTEAFF. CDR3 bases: TGTGCCAGCAGCTTAACCCCCCCAGCCATGAACACTGAAGCTTTCTTT.

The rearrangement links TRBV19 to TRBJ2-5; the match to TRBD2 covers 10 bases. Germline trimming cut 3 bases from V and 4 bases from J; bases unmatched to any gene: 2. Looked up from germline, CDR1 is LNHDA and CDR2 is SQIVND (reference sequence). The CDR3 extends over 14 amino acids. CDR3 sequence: CASSIGTSVETQYF. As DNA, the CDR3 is TGTGCCAGTAGTATTGGGACTAGCGTAGAGACCCAGTACTTC.

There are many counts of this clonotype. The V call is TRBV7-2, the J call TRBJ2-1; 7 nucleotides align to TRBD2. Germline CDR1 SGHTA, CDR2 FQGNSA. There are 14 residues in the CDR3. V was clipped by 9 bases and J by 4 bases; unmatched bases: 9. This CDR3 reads CASGGGSRYNEQFF. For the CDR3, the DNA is TGTGCCAGTGGGGGAGGGTCCCGATACAATGAGCAGTTCTTC. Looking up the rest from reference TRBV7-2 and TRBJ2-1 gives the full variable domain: GAGVSQSPSNKVTEKGKDVELRCDPISGHTALYWYRQSLGQGLEFLIYFQGNSAPDKSGLPSDRFSAERTGGSVSTLTIQRTQQEDSAVYLCASGGGSRYNEQFFGPGTRLTVL.

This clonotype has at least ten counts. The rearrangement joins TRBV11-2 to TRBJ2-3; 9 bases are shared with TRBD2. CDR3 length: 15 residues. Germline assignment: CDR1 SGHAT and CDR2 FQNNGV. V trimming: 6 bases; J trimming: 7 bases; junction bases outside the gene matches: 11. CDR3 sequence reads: CASRNLAGVRYTQYF. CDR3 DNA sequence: TGTGCCAGCAGAAATTTAGCGGGGGTTAGATATACGCAGTATTTT.

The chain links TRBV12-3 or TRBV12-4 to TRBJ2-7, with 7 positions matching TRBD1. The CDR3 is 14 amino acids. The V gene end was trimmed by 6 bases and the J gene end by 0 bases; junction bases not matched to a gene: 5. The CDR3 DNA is TGTGCCAGCAGAGGACAGGACCTCTCCTACGAGCAGTACTTC. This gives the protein CASRGQDLSYEQYF.

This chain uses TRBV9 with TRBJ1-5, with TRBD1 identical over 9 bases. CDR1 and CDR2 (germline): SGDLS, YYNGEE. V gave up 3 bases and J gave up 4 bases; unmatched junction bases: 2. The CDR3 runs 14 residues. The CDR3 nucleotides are TGTGCCAGCAGCGCCGGGACAGGGAATCAGCCCCAGCATTTT. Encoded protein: CASSAGTGNQPQHF.

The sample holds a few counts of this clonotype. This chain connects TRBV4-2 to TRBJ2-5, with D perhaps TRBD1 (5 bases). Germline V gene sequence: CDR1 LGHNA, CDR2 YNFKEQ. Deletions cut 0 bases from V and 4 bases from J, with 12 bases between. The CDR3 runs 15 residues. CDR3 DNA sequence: TGTGCCAGCAGCCAAGAGCAGGGCTACCTAGAGACCCAGTACTTC. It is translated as CASSQEQGYLETQYF.

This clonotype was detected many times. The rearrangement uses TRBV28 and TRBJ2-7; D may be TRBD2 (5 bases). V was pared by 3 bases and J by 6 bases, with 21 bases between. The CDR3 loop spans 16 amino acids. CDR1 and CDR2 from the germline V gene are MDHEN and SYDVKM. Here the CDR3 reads CASSLRPAGGLSEQYF. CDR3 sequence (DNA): TGTGCCAGCAGTTTGAGGCCGGCCGGAGGATTAAGCGAGCAGTACTTC.

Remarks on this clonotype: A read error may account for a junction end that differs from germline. The CDR3 sequence: CASTLMETQYF. The CDR3 bases are TGTGCCAGCACCTTAATGGAGACCCAGTACTTC. J is TRBJ2-5 and V is TRBV7-9; D is ambiguous. The germline CDR1 and CDR2 sequences are SEHNR and FQNEAQ (reference sequence). The CDR3 length is 11 residues.

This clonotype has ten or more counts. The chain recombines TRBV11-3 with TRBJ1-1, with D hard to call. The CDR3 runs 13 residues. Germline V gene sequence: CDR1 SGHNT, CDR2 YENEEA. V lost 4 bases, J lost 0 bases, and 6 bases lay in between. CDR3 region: CASSWNMNTEAFF. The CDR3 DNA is TGTGCCAGCAGCTGGAACATGAACACTGAAGCTTTCTTT.

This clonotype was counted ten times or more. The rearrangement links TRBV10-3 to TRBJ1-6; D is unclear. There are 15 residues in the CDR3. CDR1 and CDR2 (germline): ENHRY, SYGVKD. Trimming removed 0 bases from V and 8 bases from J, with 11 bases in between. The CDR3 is CAISESGLEDSPLHF. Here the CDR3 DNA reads TGTGCCATCAGTGAGTCGGGGTTGGAAGATTCACCCCTCCACTTT.

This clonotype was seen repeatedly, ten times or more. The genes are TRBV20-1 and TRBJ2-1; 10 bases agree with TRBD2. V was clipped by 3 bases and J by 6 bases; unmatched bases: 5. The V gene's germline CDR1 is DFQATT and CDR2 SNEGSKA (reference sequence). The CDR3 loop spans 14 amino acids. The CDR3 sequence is CSASGPSGGNEQFF. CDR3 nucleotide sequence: TGCAGTGCTAGCGGTCCTAGCGGGGGCAATGAGCAGTTCTTC.

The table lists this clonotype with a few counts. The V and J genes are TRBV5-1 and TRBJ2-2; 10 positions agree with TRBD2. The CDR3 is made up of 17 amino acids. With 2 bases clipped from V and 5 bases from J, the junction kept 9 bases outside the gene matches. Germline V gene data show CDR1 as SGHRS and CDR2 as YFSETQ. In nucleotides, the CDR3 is TGCGCCAGCAGCTTCGGTTTTCTAGCGGGAGAAACCGGGGAGCTGTTTTTT. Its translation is CASSFGFLAGETGELFF.

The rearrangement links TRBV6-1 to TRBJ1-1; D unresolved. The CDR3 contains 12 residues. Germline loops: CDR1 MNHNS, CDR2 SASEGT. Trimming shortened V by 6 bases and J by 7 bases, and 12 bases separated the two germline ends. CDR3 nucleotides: TGTGCCAGCAGCCCTCTACGAATTGAAGCTTTCTTT. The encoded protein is CASSPLRIEAFF.

The DNA of the CDR3 is TGCGCCAGCAGCCAAGATTGGACAGGGGTTCGCAGCACAGATACGCAGTATTTT. Protein product: CASSQDWTGVRSTDTQYF. The gene calls are TRBV4-1 and TRBJ2-3; the match to TRBD1 covers 9 bases. The V segment lost 0 bases and the J segment 0 bases; nucleotides outside the gene matches: 7. The CDR3 spans 18 residues. Germline loops: CDR1 MGHRA, CDR2 YSYEKL.

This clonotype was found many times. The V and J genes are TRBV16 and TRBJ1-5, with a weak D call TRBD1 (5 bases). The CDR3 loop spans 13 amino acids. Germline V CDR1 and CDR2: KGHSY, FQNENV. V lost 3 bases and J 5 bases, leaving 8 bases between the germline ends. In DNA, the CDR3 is TGTGCCAGCAGCCACCTAGGGGATCAGCCCCAGCATTTT. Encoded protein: CASSHLGDQPQHF.